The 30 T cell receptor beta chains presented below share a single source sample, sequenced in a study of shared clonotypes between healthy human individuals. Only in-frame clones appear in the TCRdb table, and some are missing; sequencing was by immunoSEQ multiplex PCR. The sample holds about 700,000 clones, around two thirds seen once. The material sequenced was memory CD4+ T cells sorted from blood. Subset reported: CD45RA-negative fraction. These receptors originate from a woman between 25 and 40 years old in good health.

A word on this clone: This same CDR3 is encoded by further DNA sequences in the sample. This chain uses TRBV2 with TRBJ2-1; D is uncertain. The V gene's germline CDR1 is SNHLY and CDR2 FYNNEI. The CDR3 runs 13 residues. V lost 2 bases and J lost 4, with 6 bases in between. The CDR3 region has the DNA TGTGCCAGCAGTGAACGGGTTTACAATGAGCAGTTCTTC. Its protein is CASSERVYNEQFF.

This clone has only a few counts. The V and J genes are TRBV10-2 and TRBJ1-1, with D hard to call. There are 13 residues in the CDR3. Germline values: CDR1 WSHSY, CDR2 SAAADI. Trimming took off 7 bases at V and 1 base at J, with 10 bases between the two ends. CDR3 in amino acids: CASTQKGNTEAFF. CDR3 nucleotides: TGCGCCAGCACCCAGAAGGGGAACACTGAAGCTTTCTTT.

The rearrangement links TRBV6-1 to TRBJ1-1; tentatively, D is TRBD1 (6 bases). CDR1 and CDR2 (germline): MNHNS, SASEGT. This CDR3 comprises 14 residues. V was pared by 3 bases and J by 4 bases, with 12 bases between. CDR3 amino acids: CASSDRGGGTEAFF. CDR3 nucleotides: TGTGCCAGCAGTGACAGGGGCGGCGGCACTGAAGCTTTCTTT.

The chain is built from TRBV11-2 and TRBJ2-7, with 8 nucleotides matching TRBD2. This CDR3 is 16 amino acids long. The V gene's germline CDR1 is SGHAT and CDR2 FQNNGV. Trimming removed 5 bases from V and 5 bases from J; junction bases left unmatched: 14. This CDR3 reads CASSPDTLSGINEQYF. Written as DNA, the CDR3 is TGTGCCAGCAGCCCGGACACCCTTAGCGGGATCAACGAGCAGTACTTC.

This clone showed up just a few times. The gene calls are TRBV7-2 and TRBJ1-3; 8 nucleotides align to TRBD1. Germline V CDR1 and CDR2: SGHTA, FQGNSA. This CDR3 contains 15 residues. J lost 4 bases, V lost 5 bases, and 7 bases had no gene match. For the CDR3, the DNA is TGTGCCAGCAGCCCCCAGGGGGCGAGAGGAAACACCATATATTTT. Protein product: CASSPQGARGNTIYF. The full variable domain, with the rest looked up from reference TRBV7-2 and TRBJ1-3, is GAGVSQSPSNKVTEKGKDVELRCDPISGHTALYWYRQSLGQGLEFLIYFQGNSAPDKSGLPSDRFSAERTGGSVSTLTIQRTQQEDSAVYLCASSPQGARGNTIYFGEGSWLTVV.

The CDR3 reads CASSFVAGVEEQYF. CDR3 in DNA: TGCGCCAGCAGCTTTGTAGCGGGAGTCGAAGAGCAGTACTTC. This chain uses TRBV5-1 with TRBJ2-7; 9 bases match TRBD2. The V gene end was trimmed by 2 bases and the J gene end by 7 bases; junction bases not matched to a gene: 7. CDR3 length: 14 residues. From germline, CDR1 is SGHRS and CDR2 YFSETQ. The variable domain in full, completed from reference TRBV5-1 and TRBJ2-7, reads KAGVTQTPRYLIKTRGQQVTLSCSPISGHRSVSWYQQTPGQGLQFLFEYFSETQRNKGNFPGRFSGRQFSNSRSEMNVSTLELGDSALYLCASSFVAGVEEQYFGPGTRLTVT.

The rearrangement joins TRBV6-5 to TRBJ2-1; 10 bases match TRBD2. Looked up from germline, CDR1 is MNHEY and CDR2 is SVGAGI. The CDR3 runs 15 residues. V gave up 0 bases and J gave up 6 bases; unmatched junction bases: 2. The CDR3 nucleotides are TGTGCCAGCAGTTACTCAGAGCGGGAGGGCAATGAGCAGTTCTTC. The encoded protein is CASSYSEREGNEQFF.

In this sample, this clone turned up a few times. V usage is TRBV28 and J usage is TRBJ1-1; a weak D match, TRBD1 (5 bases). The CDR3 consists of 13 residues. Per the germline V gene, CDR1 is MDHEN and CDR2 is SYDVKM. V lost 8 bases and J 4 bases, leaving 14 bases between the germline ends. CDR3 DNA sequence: TGTGCCAGCTCCTCGGGGGTTGGCACTGAAGCTTTCTTT. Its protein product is CASSSGVGTEAFF.

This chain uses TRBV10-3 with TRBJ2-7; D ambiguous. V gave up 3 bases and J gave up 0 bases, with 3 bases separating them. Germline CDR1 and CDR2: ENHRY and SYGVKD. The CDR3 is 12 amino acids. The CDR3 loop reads CAISDDSYEQYF. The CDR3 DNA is TGTGCCATCAGTGATGACTCCTACGAGCAGTACTTC.

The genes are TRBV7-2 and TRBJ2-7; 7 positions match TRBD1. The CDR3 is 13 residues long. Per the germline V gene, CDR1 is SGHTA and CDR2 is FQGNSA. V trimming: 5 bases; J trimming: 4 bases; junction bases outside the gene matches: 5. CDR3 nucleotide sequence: TGTGCCAGCAGCGTTACAGGGGCGTACGAGCAGTACTTC. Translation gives CASSVTGAYEQYF. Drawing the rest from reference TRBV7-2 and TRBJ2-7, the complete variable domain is GAGVSQSPSNKVTEKGKDVELRCDPISGHTALYWYRQSLGQGLEFLIYFQGNSAPDKSGLPSDRFSAERTGGSVSTLTIQRTQQEDSAVYLCASSVTGAYEQYFGPGTRLTVT.

The CDR3 nucleotides are TGTGCCAGCAGTTACTCGGCGGGGGATGATGAGCAGTTCTTC. This sequence encodes CASSYSAGDDEQFF. The chain links TRBV6-5 to TRBJ2-1; 7 bases are a match to TRBD2. From germline, CDR1 is MNHEY and CDR2 SVGAGI. The V segment lost 0 bases and the J segment 8 bases; nucleotides outside the gene matches: 4. The CDR3 totals 14 residues.

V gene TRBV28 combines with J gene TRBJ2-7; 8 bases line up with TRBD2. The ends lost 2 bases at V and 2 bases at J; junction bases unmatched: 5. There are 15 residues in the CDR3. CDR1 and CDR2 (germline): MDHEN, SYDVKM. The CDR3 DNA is TGTGCCAGCAGTTTAGGTAGCGGGATTACCTACGAGCAGTACTTC. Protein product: CASSLGSGITYEQYF.

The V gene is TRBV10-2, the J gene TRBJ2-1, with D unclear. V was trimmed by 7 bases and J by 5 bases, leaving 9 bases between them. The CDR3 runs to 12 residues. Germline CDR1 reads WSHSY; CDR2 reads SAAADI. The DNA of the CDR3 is TGCGCCAGCACCGCCATAAACAATGAGCAGTTCTTC. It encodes CASTAINNEQFF.

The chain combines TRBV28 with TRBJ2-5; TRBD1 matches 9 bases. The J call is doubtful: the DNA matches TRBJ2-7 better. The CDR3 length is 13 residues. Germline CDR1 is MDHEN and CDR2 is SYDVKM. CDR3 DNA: TGTGCCAGCATGCCCGACAGGGGGTACGAGCAGTACTTC. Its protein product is CASMPDRGYEQYF.

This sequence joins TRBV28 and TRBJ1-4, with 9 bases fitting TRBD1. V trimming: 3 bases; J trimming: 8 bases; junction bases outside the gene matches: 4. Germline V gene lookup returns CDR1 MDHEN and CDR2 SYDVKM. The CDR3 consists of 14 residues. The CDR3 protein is CASSFGTGHEKLFF. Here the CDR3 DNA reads TGTGCCAGCAGTTTCGGGACAGGGCACGAAAAACTGTTTTTT.

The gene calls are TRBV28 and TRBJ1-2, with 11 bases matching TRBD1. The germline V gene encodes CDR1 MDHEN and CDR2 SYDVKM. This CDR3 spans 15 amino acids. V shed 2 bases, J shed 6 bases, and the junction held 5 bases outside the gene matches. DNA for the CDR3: TGTGCCAGCAGTTTACGCGGGGGACAGGGGGATGGCTACACCTTC. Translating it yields CASSLRGGQGDGYTF.

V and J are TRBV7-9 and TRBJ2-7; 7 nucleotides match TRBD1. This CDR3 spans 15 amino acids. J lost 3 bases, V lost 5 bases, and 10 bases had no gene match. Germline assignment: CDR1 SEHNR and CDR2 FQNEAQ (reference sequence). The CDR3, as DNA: TGTGCCAGCAGCCGCACTGGTAGGGACAGCTACGAGCAGTACTTC. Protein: CASSRTGRDSYEQYF.

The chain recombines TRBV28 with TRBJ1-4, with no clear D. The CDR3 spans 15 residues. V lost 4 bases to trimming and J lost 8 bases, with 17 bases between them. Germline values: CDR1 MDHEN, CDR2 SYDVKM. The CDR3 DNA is TGTGCCAGCAGTTCCCAGGACGGACCCCGGGAAAAACTGTTTTTT. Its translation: CASSSQDGPREKLFF.

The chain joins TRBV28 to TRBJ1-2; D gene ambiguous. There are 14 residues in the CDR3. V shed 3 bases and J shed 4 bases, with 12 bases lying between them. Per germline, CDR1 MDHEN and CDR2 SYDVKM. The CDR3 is CASSLVGETYGYTF. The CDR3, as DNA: TGTGCCAGCAGTTTGGTCGGGGAAACCTATGGCTACACCTTC.

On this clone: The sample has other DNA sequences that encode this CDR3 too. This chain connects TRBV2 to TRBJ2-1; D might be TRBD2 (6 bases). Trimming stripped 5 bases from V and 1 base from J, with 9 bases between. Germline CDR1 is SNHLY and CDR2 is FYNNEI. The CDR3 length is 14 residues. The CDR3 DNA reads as TGTGCCAGCAGTAGACTAGTTTCCTACAATGAGCAGTTCTTC. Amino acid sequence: CASSRLVSYNEQFF. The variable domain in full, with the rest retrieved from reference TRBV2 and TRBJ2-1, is EPEVTQTPSHQVTQMGQEVILRCVPISNHLYFYWYRQILGQKVEFLVSFYNNEISEKSEIFDDQFSVERPDGSNFTLKIRSTKLEDSAMYFCASSRLVSYNEQFFGPGTRLTVL.

The CDR3 nucleotides read TGTGCCAGCAGCCAAGGGACAGGGGCTCGGAATGAGCAGTTCTTC. Amino acids: CASSQGTGARNEQFF. The chain is built from TRBV11-3 and TRBJ2-1; 10 nucleotides align to TRBD1. The germline V gene encodes CDR1 SGHNT and CDR2 YENEEA. Germline trimming cut 5 bases from V and 7 bases from J; bases unmatched to any gene: 8. The CDR3 length is 15 residues.

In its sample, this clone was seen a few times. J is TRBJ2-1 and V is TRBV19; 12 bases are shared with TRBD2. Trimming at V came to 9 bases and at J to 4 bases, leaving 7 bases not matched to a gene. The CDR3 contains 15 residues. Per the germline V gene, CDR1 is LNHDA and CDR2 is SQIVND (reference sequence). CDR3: CARPWGLAGYNEQFF. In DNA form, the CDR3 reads TGTGCCAGGCCCTGGGGACTAGCGGGTTACAATGAGCAGTTCTTC.

CDR3: CASRPTGVGANTIYF. In DNA, the CDR3 is TGTGCCAGCAGACCGACAGGGGTAGGCGCAAACACCATATATTTT. The chain uses TRBV27 and TRBJ1-3; 8 bases match TRBD1. Trimming at V came to 6 bases and at J to 6 bases, leaving 10 bases not matched to a gene. Germline V lookup: CDR1 MNHEY, CDR2 SMNVEV (reference sequence). This CDR3 contains 15 residues.

CDR3 DNA sequence: TGTGCCAGTAGTGGCCTGAAGGGATCGGGGGGCTACACCTTC. Amino acids: CASSGLKGSGGYTF. V is TRBV19 and J is TRBJ1-2; D gene uncertain. Trimming stripped 5 bases from V and 8 bases from J, with 18 bases between. This CDR3 contains 14 residues. CDR1 and CDR2 from the germline V gene are LNHDA and SQIVND (reference sequence).

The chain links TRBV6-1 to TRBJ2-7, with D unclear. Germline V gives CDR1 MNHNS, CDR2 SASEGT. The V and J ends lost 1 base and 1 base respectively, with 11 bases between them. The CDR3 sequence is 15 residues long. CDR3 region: CASSEGSVYSYEQYF. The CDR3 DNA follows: TGTGCCAGCAGTGAAGGAAGCGTTTATTCCTACGAGCAGTACTTC.

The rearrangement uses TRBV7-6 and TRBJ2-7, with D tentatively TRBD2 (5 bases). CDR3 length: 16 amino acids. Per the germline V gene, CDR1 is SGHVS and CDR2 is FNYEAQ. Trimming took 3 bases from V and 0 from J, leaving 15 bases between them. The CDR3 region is CASSLGTSWSSYEQYF. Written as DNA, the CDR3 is TGTGCCAGCAGCTTGGGTACTAGTTGGAGCTCCTACGAGCAGTACTTC.

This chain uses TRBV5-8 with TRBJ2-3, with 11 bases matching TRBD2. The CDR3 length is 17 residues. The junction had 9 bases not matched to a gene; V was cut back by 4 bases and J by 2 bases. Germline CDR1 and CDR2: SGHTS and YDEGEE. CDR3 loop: CASSTSRLAGPTDTQYF. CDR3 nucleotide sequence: TGTGCCAGCAGCACCTCTCGACTAGCGGGACCCACAGATACGCAGTATTTT.

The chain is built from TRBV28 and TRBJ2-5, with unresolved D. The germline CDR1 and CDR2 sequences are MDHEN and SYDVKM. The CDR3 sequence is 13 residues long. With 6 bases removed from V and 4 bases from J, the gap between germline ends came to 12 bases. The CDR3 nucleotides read TGTGCCAGCAGACCAGGCGGCTTAGAGACCCAGTACTTC. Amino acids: CASRPGGLETQYF. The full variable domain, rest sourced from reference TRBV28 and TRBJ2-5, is DVKVTQSSRYLVKRTGEKVFLECVQDMDHENMFWYRQDPGLGLRLIYFSYDVKMKEKGDIPEGYSVSREKKERFSLILESASTNQTSMYLCASRPGGLETQYFGPGTRLLVL.

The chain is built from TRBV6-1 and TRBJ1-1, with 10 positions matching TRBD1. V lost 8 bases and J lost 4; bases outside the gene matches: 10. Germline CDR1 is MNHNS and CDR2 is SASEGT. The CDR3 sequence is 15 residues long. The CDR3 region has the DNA TGTGCCAGCGGGAGCTTGACAGGGGGCGGCACTGAAGCTTTCTTT. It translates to CASGSLTGGGTEAFF.

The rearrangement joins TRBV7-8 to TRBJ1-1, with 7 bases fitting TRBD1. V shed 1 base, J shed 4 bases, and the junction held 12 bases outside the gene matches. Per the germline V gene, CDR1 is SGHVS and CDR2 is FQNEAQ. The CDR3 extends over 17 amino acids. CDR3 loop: CASSLVRVTGEGTEAFF. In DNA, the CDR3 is TGTGCCAGCAGCTTAGTTAGGGTTACAGGGGAAGGCACTGAAGCTTTCTTT.